The 17 T cell receptor beta chains below all came from one sample that was sequenced in a study of blood T cell repertoires in COVID-19. Measured with immunoSEQ multiplex PCR; TCRdb has only the in-frame clones, and not every one. The sample shows 150,000 to 200,000 clones, 84% of them seen only once. The sequencing sample was made of peripheral blood. These receptors were obtained from a woman in her 70s with COVID-19, enrolled during active disease.

The gene calls are TRBV7-3 and TRBJ2-2; D not resolved. V lost 7 bases to trimming and J lost 6 bases, with 12 bases between them. CDR1 and CDR2 from the germline V gene are SGHTA and FQGTGA. The CDR3 length is 13 residues. The DNA of the CDR3 is TGTGCCAGCACCCCTTCTACCTCCGGGGAGCTGTTTTTT. This codes for CASTPSTSGELFF.

This chain joins TRBV5-1 and TRBJ1-1; weak D call: TRBD1 (6 bases). CDR3 size: 13 residues. V lost 4 bases, J lost 5 bases, and 12 bases lay in between. Germline V gives CDR1 SGHRS, CDR2 YFSETQ. As DNA, the CDR3 is TGCGCCAGCAGCATGCAGGGGTTAACTGAAGCTTTCTTT. Protein product: CASSMQGLTEAFF. The variable domain in full, completed from reference TRBV5-1 and TRBJ1-1, reads KAGVTQTPRYLIKTRGQQVTLSCSPISGHRSVSWYQQTPGQGLQFLFEYFSETQRNKGNFPGRFSGRQFSNSRSEMNVSTLELGDSALYLCASSMQGLTEAFFGQGTRLTVV.

The gene calls are TRBV7-8 and TRBJ1-1, with D perhaps matching TRBD1 (5 bases). The V end was cut by 8 bases, the J end by 1 base, with 11 bases between. Germline CDR1 reads SGHVS; CDR2 reads FQNEAQ. This CDR3 is 13 amino acids long. The CDR3 sequence: CASRRGGNTEAFF. DNA for the CDR3: TGTGCCAGCCGACGGGGGGGGAACACTGAAGCTTTCTTT.

The CDR3 nucleotides are TGTGCCAGCAGCGTATCCTTGGACAGCTCGAATACGCAGTATTTT. This translates into CASSVSLDSSNTQYF. This chain links TRBV9 with TRBJ2-3, with D possibly TRBD1 on 6 matching bases. Germline-derived CDR1 and CDR2 are SGDLS and YYNGEE. The length of the CDR3 is 15 residues. The V gene lost 1 base and the J gene lost 7 bases, with 16 bases spanning the gap.

This clone was recorded only once. The chain uses TRBV19 and TRBJ2-3, with TRBD2 matching 7 bases. The V gene end was trimmed by 4 bases and the J gene end by 2 bases; junction bases not matched to a gene: 6. The CDR3 covers 15 residues. Germline loops: CDR1 LNHDA, CDR2 SQIVND (reference sequence). The CDR3 DNA reads TGTGCCAGTAGTAACCGAGCGGGAAACACAGATACGCAGTATTTT. This translates into CASSNRAGNTDTQYF.

This chain connects TRBV19 to TRBJ1-4; 8 bases align to TRBD1. This CDR3 is built from 14 residues. Germline CDR1 LNHDA, CDR2 SQIVND (reference sequence). V trimming: 6 bases; J trimming: 7 bases; junction bases outside the gene matches: 7. The CDR3 DNA reads as TGTGCCAGTAGAGGACAGGGTCCGGGTGAAAAACTGTTTTTT. Protein: CASRGQGPGEKLFF.

The V and J genes are TRBV4-2 and TRBJ1-5; the D gene is possibly TRBD1 (6 bases). The ends were cut back, 1 base at V and 0 bases at J, with 7 bases in the middle. The CDR3 extends over 15 amino acids. Germline CDR1 reads LGHNA; CDR2 reads YNFKEQ. CDR3 nucleotide sequence: TGTGCCAGCAGCCAAGGACAGGATAGCAATCAGCCCCAGCATTTT. Its translation: CASSQGQDSNQPQHF.

The chain joins TRBV7-3 to TRBJ2-2; unclear D gene. CDR1 SGHTA and CDR2 FQGTGA come from the germline V gene. Trimming left V 1 base short and J 6 bases short, with 9 bases between. CDR3 length equals 14 residues. The CDR3: CASSLIPDAGELFF. The CDR3 DNA reads TGTGCCAGCAGCTTAATACCAGATGCCGGGGAGCTGTTTTTT.

V gene TRBV15 combines with J gene TRBJ2-5, with 8 bases aligning to TRBD2. The CDR3 covers 14 residues. The germline CDR1 and CDR2 sequences are LNHNV and YYDKDF (reference sequence). The V segment lost 3 bases and the J segment 5 bases; nucleotides outside the gene matches: 5. The CDR3, as DNA: TGTGCCACCAGCAGGAGCGGGAGTATGGAGACCCAGTACTTC. Amino acid sequence: CATSRSGSMETQYF.

This clone was seen a single time. The gene calls are TRBV28 and TRBJ2-3; TRBD2 is a possible D gene (7 bases). Germline lookup yields CDR1 MDHEN and CDR2 SYDVKM. Trimming removed 7 bases from V and 4 bases from J, with 12 bases in between. This CDR3 is built from 13 residues. The CDR3 coding sequence is TGTGCCAGCACGGAGGGGGGGGCAGATACGCAGTATTTT. Amino acids: CASTEGGADTQYF. Variable domain in full (rest from reference TRBV28 and TRBJ2-3): DVKVTQSSRYLVKRTGEKVFLECVQDMDHENMFWYRQDPGLGLRLIYFSYDVKMKEKGDIPEGYSVSREKKERFSLILESASTNQTSMYLCASTEGGADTQYFGPGTRLTVL.

The V gene is TRBV6-6, the J gene TRBJ2-1, with 7 nucleotides matching TRBD1. CDR3 length equals 12 residues. Germline CDR1 MNHNY, CDR2 SVGAGI (reference sequence). Unmatched junction bases numbered 11, after V lost 6 bases and J lost 15 bases. The CDR3 DNA reads as TGTGCCAGCAGGCTACTGGAAACAGGGGTGTTCTTC. Translation: CASRLLETGVFF.

V gene TRBV19 combines with J gene TRBJ1-2; D is undetermined. The germline V and J ends were trimmed by 1 base and 8 bases, with 14 bases remaining between them. Germline-derived CDR1 and CDR2 are LNHDA and SQIVND (reference sequence). This CDR3 is 14 amino acids long. The CDR3 reads CASSIGSTGAGYTF. DNA for the CDR3: TGTGCCAGTAGTATAGGCTCGACGGGAGCAGGCTACACCTTC.

The rearrangement links TRBV19 to TRBJ1-3; 8 nucleotides match TRBD1. CDR1 is LNHDA, CDR2 SQIVND, per germline (reference sequence). The CDR3 is 18 residues long. Trimming removed 1 base from V and 3 bases from J; junction bases left unmatched: 11. CDR3 protein: CASSIGPPLGQDGNTIYF. The CDR3 DNA sequence: TGTGCCAGTAGTATAGGACCCCCGTTGGGACAGGATGGAAACACCATATATTTT.

The J gene is TRBJ2-5, the V gene TRBV28; 14 bases match TRBD2. Germline V gene sequence: CDR1 MDHEN, CDR2 SYDVKM. The V and J ends lost 4 bases and 4 bases, in that order; junction bases with no gene match: 11. CDR3 size: 18 residues. The CDR3 loop is CASSSLTSGREGRETQYF. The DNA of the CDR3 is TGTGCCAGCAGTTCATTGACTAGCGGGAGGGAGGGGAGAGAGACCCAGTACTTC.

The rearrangement uses TRBV24-1 and TRBJ2-5, with 7 bases fitting TRBD2. V shed 4 bases, J shed 4 bases, and the junction held 8 bases outside the gene matches. The CDR3 consists of 15 residues. Germline CDR1 is KGHDR and CDR2 is SFDVKD. The CDR3 loop reads CATSDQMAGVETQYF. For the CDR3, the DNA is TGTGCCACCAGTGACCAAATGGCGGGGGTAGAGACCCAGTACTTC.

The chain combines TRBV28 with TRBJ1-1; D is possibly TRBD1 (5 bases). Trimming took 6 bases from V and 4 from J, leaving 21 bases between them. CDR1 and CDR2 from the germline V gene are MDHEN and SYDVKM. The CDR3 runs to 16 residues. As DNA, the CDR3 is TGTGCCAGCAGCCTCTCGGCGACAGTTATGAGCACTGAAGCTTTCTTT. As protein: CASSLSATVMSTEAFF. Full variable domain (missing parts from reference TRBV28 and TRBJ1-1): DVKVTQSSRYLVKRTGEKVFLECVQDMDHENMFWYRQDPGLGLRLIYFSYDVKMKEKGDIPEGYSVSREKKERFSLILESASTNQTSMYLCASSLSATVMSTEAFFGQGTRLTVV.

The chain couples TRBV9 to TRBJ2-1, with a possible D match to TRBD1 (6 bases). The CDR3 totals 12 residues. Trimming took off 3 bases at V and 5 bases at J, with 6 bases between the two ends. Germline assignment: CDR1 SGDLS and CDR2 YYNGEE. In DNA form, the CDR3 reads TGTGCCAGCAGCGGACAGGACAATGAGCAGTTCTTC. Its protein product is CASSGQDNEQFF.